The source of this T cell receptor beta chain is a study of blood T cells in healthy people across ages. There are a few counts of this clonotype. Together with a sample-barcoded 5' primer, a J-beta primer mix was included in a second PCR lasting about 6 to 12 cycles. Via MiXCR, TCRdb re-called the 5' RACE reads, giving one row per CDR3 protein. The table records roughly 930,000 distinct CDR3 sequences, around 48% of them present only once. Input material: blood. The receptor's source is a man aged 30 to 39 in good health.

CDR3 sequence reads: CASSLDRGYYNEQFF. The CDR3 nucleotides are TGTGCCAGCAGTTTGGACAGGGGGTACTACAATGAGCAGTTCTTC. The rearrangement links TRBV27 to TRBJ2-1; 10 positions match TRBD1. There are 15 residues in the CDR3. CDR1 is MNHEY and CDR2 is SMNVEV in the germline V gene (reference sequence). V dropped 3 bases and J dropped 3; count of bases not matched to a gene: 2.